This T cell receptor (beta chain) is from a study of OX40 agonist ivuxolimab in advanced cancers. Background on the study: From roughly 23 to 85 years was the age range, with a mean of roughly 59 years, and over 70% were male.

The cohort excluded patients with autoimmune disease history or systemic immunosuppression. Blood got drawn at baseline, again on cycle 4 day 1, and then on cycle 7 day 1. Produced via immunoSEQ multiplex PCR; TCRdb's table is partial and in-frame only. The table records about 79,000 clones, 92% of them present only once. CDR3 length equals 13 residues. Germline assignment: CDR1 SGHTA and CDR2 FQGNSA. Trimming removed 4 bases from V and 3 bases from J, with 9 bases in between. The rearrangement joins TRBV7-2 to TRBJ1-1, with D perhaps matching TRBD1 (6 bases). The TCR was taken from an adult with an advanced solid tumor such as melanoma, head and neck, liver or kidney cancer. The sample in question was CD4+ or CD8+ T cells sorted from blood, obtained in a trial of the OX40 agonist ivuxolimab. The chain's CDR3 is CASSSGADTEAFF. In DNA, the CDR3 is TGTGCCAGCAGCTCGGGGGCGGACACTGAAGCTTTCTTT.